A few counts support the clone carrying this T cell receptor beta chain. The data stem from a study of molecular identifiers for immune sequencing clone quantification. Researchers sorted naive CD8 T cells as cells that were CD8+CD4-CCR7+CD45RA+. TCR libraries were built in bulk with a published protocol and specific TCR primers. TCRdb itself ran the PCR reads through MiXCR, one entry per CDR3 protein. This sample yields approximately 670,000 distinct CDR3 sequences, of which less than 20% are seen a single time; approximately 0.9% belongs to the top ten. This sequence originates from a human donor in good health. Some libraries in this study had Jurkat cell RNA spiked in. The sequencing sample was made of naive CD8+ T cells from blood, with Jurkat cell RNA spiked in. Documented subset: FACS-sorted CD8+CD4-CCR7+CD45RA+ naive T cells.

CDR3 nucleotide sequence: TGTGCCAGCAGTTCCCCGGGACAGGGGGCTTTGGACCAAGAGACCCAGTACTTC. Translated, it gives CASSSPGQGALDQETQYF. This chain connects TRBV12-3 or TRBV12-4 to TRBJ2-5; TRBD1 matches at 12 bases. The CDR3 length is 18 residues. V trimming: 4 bases; J trimming: 0 bases; junction bases outside the gene matches: 9.